The entry that follows covers one TCR beta chain sequence. Its matching antigen is unknown. The CDR3 runs to 15 residues. V shed 5 bases, J shed 2 bases, and the junction held 6 bases outside the gene matches. CDR1 is MDHEN, CDR2 SYDVKM, per germline. This entry comes from a study of cytomegalovirus exposure and HLA in healthy donors. The study's findings and limits: Analyzed later, association rates of TCRs varied across HLA loci, with DRB1 most and HLA-C fewest. Published work reported that the classifier diagnosed cytomegalovirus status with high specificity and sensitivity.

The PCR made use of 60 Vbeta and 13 Jbeta primers. Clones were sequenced by immunoSEQ multiplex PCR, and TCRdb holds only the in-frame ones, with some missing. In the table there are about 130,000 clones, approximately 80% of which are singletons. What was sequenced was PBMCs. The V gene is TRBV28, the J gene TRBJ2-7, with 10 positions matching TRBD1. This clonotype was sampled from a woman aged 35 to 49 in good health and CMV-seronegative. The CDR3 here is CASSPGTGVTYEQYF. The CDR3, as DNA: TGTGCCAGCAGTCCCGGGACAGGGGTTACCTACGAGCAGTACTTC.